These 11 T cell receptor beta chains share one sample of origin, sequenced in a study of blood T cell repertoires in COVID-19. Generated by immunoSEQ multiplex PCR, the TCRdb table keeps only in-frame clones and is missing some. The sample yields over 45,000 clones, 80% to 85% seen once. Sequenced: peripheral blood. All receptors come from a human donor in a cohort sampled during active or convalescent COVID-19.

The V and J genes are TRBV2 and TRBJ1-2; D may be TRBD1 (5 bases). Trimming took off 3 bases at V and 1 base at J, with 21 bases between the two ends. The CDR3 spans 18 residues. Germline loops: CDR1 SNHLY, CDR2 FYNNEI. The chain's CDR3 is CASSEVKSWGLLNYGYTF. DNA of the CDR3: TGTGCCAGCAGTGAGGTCAAGTCATGGGGACTGCTTAACTATGGCTACACCTTC.

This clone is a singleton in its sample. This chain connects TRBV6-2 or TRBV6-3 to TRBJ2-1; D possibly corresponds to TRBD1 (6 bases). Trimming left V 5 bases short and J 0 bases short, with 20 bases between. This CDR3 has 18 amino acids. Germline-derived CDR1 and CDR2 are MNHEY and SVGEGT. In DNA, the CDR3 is TGTGCCAGCAGTAGTTACCTGACAGGACCGAGCTCCTACAATGAGCAGTTCTTC. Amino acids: CASSSYLTGPSSYNEQFF.

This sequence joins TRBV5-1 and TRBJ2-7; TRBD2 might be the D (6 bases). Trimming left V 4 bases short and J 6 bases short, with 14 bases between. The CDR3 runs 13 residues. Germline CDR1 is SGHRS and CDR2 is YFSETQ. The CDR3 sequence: CASSRVEGREQYF. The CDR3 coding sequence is TGCGCCAGCAGCCGGGTGGAGGGCCGCGAGCAGTACTTC.

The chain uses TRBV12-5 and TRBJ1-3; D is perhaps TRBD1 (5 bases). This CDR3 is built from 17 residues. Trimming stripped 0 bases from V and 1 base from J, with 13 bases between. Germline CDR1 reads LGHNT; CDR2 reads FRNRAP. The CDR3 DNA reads TGTGCTAGTGGTTTGGTAAGGCAGGGAGGATCTGGAAACACCATATATTTT. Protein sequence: CASGLVRQGGSGNTIYF. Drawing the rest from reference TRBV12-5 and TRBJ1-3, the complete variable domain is DARVTQTPRHKVTEMGQEVTMRCQPILGHNTVFWYRQTMMQGLELLAYFRNRAPLDDSGMPKDRFSAEMPDATLATLKIQPSEPRDSAVYFCASGLVRQGGSGNTIYFGEGSWLTVV.

As DNA, the CDR3 is TGTGCCAGCAGCCAAGACTATACAACGGATCGGGATGAAGCTTTCTTT. Its protein is CASSQDYTTDRDEAFF. The chain uses TRBV3-1 (or the pseudogene TRBV3-2) and TRBJ1-1, with D uncertain. CDR1 is LGHDT, CDR2 YNNKEL, per germline (reference sequence). The CDR3 consists of 16 residues. Between the trimmed V and J ends, which lost 0 bases and 7 bases, there was a span of 18 bases.

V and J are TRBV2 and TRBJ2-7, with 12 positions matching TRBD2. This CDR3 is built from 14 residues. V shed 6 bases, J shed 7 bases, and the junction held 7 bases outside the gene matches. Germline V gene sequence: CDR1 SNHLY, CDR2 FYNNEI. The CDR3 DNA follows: TGTGCCAGCAGGGGCACTAGCGGGGGGCATGAGCAGTACTTC. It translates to CASRGTSGGHEQYF. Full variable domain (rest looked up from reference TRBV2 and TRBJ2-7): EPEVTQTPSHQVTQMGQEVILRCVPISNHLYFYWYRQILGQKVEFLVSFYNNEISEKSEIFDDQFSVERPDGSNFTLKIRSTKLEDSAMYFCASRGTSGGHEQYFGPGTRLTVT.

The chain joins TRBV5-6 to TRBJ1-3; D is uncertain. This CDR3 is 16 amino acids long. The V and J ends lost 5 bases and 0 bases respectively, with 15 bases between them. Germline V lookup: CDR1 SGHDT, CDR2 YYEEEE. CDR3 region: CASSMPAGSSGNTIYF. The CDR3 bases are TGTGCCAGCAGTATGCCAGCGGGAAGCTCTGGAAACACCATATATTTT.

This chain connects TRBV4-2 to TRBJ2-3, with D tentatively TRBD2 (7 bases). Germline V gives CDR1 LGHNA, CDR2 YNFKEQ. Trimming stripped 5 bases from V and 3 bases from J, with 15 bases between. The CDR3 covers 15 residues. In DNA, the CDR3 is TGTGCCAGCAGCGCTCCGGGGGGCGGAACAGATACGCAGTATTTT. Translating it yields CASSAPGGGTDTQYF.

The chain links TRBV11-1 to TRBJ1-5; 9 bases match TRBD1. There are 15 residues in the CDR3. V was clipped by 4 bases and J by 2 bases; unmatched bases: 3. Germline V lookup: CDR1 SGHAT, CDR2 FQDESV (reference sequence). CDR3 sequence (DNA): TGTGCCAGCAGCTCGGGACAGGGAGGCAATCAGCCCCAGCATTTT. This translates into CASSSGQGGNQPQHF.

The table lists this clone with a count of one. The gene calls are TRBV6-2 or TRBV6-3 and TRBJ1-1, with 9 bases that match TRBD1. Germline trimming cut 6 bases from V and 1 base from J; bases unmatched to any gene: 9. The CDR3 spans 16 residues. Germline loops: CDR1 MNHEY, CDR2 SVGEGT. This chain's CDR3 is CASSRTQGAKNTEAFF. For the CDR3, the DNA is TGTGCCAGCAGCCGAACACAGGGGGCGAAGAACACTGAAGCTTTCTTT.

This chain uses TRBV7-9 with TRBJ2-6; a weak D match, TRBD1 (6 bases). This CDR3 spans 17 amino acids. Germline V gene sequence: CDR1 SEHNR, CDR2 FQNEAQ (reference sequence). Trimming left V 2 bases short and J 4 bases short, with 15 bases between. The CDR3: CASSLRGSGIGANVLTF. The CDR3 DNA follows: TGTGCCAGCAGCTTAAGGGGGTCGGGGATAGGGGCCAACGTCCTGACTTTC.